The sequence of this TCR beta chain was determined in a study of human T cells and chemical hapten exposure. This clonotype has a count of ten or more. As yet, its antigen is unknown. As to time point: pre-sensitization, week 0. Treatment here: therapeutic diphenylcyclopropenone sensitization with weekly scalp DPC. Unfractionated whole blood was the source of the extracted total RNA. The CDR3 consists of 16 residues. V lost 4 bases to trimming and J lost 4 bases, with 20 bases between them. CDR1 is SGHRS and CDR2 is YFSETQ in the germline V gene. Notes on the study in general: Expanded TCR counts at PT1 were positively correlated with the patch test score.

MiXCR was run by TCRdb on the RACE reads, yielding one entry per CDR3 protein. This sample carries 80,000 to 100,000 distinct CDR3 sequences, 9.5% to 14% of them seen once, and the ten largest clones take around 3.1%. The gene calls are TRBV5-1 and TRBJ1-2, with a possible D match to TRBD1 (5 bases). This receptor was identified in a woman between 55 and 75 years old with alopecia areata. Some clones in this sample may be carry-over from other donors' samples. Source: whole blood, taken in connection with sensitization to the hapten diphenylcyclopropenone (DPC). As DNA, the CDR3 is TGCGCCAGCAGCCCACAGGATGAGGCCCCGGCCTATGGCTACACCTTC. It yields the protein CASSPQDEAPAYGYTF.